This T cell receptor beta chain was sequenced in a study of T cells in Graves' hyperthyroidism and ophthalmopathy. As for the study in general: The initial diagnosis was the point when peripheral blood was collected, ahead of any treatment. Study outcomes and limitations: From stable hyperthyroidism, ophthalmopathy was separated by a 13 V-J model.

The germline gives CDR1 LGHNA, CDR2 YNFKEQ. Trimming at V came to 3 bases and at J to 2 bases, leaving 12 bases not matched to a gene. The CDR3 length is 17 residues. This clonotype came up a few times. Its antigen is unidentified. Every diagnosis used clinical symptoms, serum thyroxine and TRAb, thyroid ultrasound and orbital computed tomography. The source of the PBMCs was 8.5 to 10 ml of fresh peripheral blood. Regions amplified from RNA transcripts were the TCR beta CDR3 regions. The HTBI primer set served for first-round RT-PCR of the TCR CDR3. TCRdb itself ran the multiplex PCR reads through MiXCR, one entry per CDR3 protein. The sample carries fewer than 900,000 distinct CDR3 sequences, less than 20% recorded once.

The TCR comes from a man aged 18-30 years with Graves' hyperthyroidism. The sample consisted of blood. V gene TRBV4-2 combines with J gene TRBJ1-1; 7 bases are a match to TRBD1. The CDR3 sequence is CASSHSVLRGQNTEAFF. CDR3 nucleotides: TGTGCCAGCAGCCACTCGGTGCTGAGGGGGCAAAACACTGAAGCTTTCTTT.